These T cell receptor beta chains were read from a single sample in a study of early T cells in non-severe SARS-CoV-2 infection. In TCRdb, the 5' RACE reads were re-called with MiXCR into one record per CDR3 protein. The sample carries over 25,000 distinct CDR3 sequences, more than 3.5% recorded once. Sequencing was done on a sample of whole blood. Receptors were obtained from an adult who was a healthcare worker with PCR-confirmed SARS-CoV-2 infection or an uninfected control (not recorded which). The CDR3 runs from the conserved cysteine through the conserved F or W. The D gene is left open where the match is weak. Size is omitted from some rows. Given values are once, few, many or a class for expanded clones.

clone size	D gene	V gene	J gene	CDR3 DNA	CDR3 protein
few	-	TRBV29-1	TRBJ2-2	TGCAGCGTTGAAACGGGAACCGGCGGGGAGCTGTTTTTT	CSVETGTGGELFF
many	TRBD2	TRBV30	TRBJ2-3	TGTGCCTGGAGCAGGGTGTCTAGCGGCTTTCACACAGATACGCAGTATTTT	CAWSRVSSGFHTDTQYF
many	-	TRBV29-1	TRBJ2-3	TGCAGCGTTGAACTCAGACTTACAGATACGCAGTATTTT	CSVELRLTDTQYF
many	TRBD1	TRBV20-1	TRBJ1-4	TGCAGTGTTAGAGGACAGGGTTCCGAAAAACTGTTTTTT	CSVRGQGSEKLFF
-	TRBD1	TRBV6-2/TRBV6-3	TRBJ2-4	TGTGCCAGCAGCCCAGGGGGCAAAAACATTCAGTACTTC	CASSPGGKNIQYF
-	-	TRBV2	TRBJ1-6	TGTGCCAGCAGTGTAGGGTGGAATTCACCCCTCCACTTT	CASSVGWNSPLHF
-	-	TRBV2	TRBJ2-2	TGTGCCAGCAGTGAACAGGGGAGGGGCACCGGGGAGCTGTTTTTT	CASSEQGRGTGELFF
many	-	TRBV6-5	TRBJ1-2	TGTGCCAGCAGCTCCACGACGGTGCTTGGGGGCTACACCTTC	CASSSTTVLGGYTF
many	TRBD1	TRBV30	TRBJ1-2	TGTGCCTGGAGTGTGGAGGGGACAGGGCCTTTGTCTGGCTACACCTTC	CAWSVEGTGPLSGYTF
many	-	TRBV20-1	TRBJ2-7	TGCAGTGCTAGAGAGGGGCTAGCGACCTCCTACGAGCAGTACTTC	CSAREGLATSYEQYF
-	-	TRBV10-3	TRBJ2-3	TGTGCCATCAGTGAGTCTGGCGGGCTAGGCACAGATACGCAGTATTTT	CAISESGGLGTDTQYF
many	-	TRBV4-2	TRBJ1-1	TGTGCCAGCAGCCAGACACGGGGAACTGAAGCTTTCTTT	CASSQTRGTEAFF
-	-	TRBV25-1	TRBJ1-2	TGTGCCAGCAGTGAATATAGTAGCTACACCTTC	CASSEYSSYTF
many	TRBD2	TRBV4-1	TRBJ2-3	TGCGCCAGCAGCTCCAAGACTAGCGGGAGGTTCGGCACAGATACGCAGTATTTT	CASSSKTSGRFGTDTQYF
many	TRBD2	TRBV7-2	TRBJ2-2	TGTGCCAGCAGAACTAGCGGGAGTACCGGGGAGCTGTTTTTT	CASRTSGSTGELFF
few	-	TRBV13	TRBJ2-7	TGTGCCAGCAGCATACAGGGTCGGGGCGACTCCTACGAGCAGTACTTC	CASSIQGRGDSYEQYF
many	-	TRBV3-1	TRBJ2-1	TGTGCCAGCAGCCGATGGTCGAAGGTCGAAGGTGAGCAGTTCTTC	CASSRWSKVEGEQFF
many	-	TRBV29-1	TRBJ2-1	TGCAGCGTTGATTGGAGGGTACAATCCTACAATGAGCAGTTCTTC	CSVDWRVQSYNEQFF
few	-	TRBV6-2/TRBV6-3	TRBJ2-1	TGTGCCAGCAGTTACTTGACACAGGGTACTGAGCAGTTCTTC	CASSYLTQGTEQFF
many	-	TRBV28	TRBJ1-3	TGTGCCAGCAACAATAGGGGAAACACCATATATTTT	CASNNRGNTIYF
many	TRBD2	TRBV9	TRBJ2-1	TGTGCCAGCAGCGTAGGAAGCGGGAGTAGGTATGAGCAGTTCTTC	CASSVGSGSRYEQFF
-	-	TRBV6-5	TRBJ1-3	TGTGCCAGCAGTTATATGGGCTCTGAAAACACCATATATTTT	CASSYMGSENTIYF
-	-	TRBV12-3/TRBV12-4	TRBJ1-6	TGTGCCAGCAGTCCAGGGACGGGAAATTCACCCCTCCACTTT	CASSPGTGNSPLHF
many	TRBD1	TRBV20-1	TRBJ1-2	TGCAGTGCGGAGAAGACAGGGAACTATGGCTACACCTTC	CSAEKTGNYGYTF
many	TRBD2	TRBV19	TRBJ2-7	TGTGCTTGTGGGACTAGCGGGAGTCTAGAACAGTACTTC	CACGTSGSLEQYF
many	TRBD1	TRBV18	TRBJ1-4	TGTGCCAGCTCGCCGGGTCTAGGGGGCACTAATGAAAAACTGTTTTTT	CASSPGLGGTNEKLFF
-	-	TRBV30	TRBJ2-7	TGTGCCTGGAGTGTAAATCTTGCCTACGAGCAGTACTTC	CAWSVNLAYEQYF
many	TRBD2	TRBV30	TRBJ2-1	TGTGCCTGGAGGGACAAACCGGGACTAGCAGCCAATGAGCAGTTCTTC	CAWRDKPGLAANEQFF